A single T cell receptor beta chain is shown here with its context. Mouse gene names apply. The read finishes 1 residue shy of the CDR3 end, and the germline J gene is used to complete it. Time point of the sample: mouse harvest day 14 after allogeneic transplant. Tail vein injection delivered 10^7 T-cell-depleted bone marrow cells and 10^6 splenic CD5+ T cells. This sample was taken from a study of tissue T cells after allogeneic stem cell transplantation. V shed 3 bases, J shed 4 bases, and the junction held 4 bases outside the gene matches. The CDR3 extends over 15 amino acids. Germline CDR1 is NSQYPW and CDR2 is LRSPGD (reference sequence). Sequenced by immunoSEQ multiplex PCR; TCRdb stores in-frame clones only, minus some. Counted here are approximately 1,600 clones, over 40% occurring once; the ten biggest clones make up roughly 34%.

The TCR was taken from a female BALB/c mouse given C57BL/6 T cells with graft-versus-host disease after an allogeneic hematopoietic cell transplant. V and J are TRBV1 and TRBJ2-2, with 8 nucleotides matching TRBD2. The specimen sequenced was spleen. CDR3 loop: CTCSAGGGATGQLYF. The part of the CDR3 DNA that was read is TGCACCTGCAGTGCTGGGGGGGGCGCCACCGGGCAGCTCTAC.